This T cell receptor (beta chain) was retrieved from a study of blood T cells in healthy people across ages. Study-level results: It was held that diversity estimates obtained from one million T cells represented underestimates. Significant beta diversity loss was already apparent by age roughly 40, declining roughly linearly.

Deletions cut 7 bases from V and 4 bases from J, with 14 bases between. CDR1 and CDR2 (germline): SGHRS, YFSETQ. The CDR3 length is 13 residues. Donor samples were obtained from healthy Caucasian individuals from Russia, aged about 6 to 100. Drawing of peripheral blood yielded roughly 9.3 milliliters from each donor. It was with a sample-barcoded 5' primer and a J-beta primer mix that a second PCR of roughly 6 to 12 cycles was run. TCRdb redid the calling of the 5' RACE reads with MiXCR, one entry per CDR3 protein. The sample holds almost 1 million distinct CDR3 sequences, roughly half seen once. This clonotype was picked up a small number of times. Its antigen is not known.

Sequencing was carried out using blood. The chain links TRBV5-1 to TRBJ1-2; D perhaps matches TRBD1 (6 bases). This TCR came from a woman aged 55-75 years in good health. In DNA form, the CDR3 reads TGCGCCAGCGGGTCGACAGGTCTCTATGGCTACACCTTC. Translated, it gives CASGSTGLYGYTF.